The next 21 T cell receptor beta chains were all read from a single sample in a study of cytomegalovirus exposure and HLA in healthy donors. PCR employed 60 Vbeta and 13 Jbeta primers. Libraries were prepared by immunoSEQ multiplex PCR; TCRdb keeps only in-frame clonotypes and omits some of them. Found here are 150,000 to 200,000 clones, around 78% of them singletons; the top ten hold roughly 0.99%. Sequencing input: PBMCs. Receptor source: a woman aged 40 to 50 in good health and CMV-seronegative.

The chain combines TRBV9 with TRBJ2-7, with D maybe TRBD1 (5 bases). The V gene lost 0 bases and the J gene lost 3 bases, with 10 bases spanning the gap. There are 14 residues in the CDR3. Germline V gene sequence: CDR1 SGDLS, CDR2 YYNGEE. This CDR3 is CASSVDQGSYEQYF. The DNA for the CDR3 is TGTGCCAGCAGCGTAGATCAGGGTAGCTACGAGCAGTACTTC.

J is TRBJ1-2 and V is TRBV7-9; D remains unclear. The V gene's germline CDR1 is SEHNR and CDR2 FQNEAQ (reference sequence). Trimming took off 4 bases at V and 6 bases at J, with 9 bases between the two ends. CDR3 length: 12 residues. CDR3 loop: CASSSGLDGYTF. The CDR3 bases are TGTGCCAGCAGCTCAGGTCTGGATGGCTACACCTTC. The whole variable domain, remainder taken from reference TRBV7-9 and TRBJ1-2, is DTGVSQNPRHKITKRGQNVTFRCDPISEHNRLYWYRQTLGQGPEFLTYFQNEAQLEKSRLLSDRFSAERPKGSFSTLEIQRTEQGDSAMYLCASSSGLDGYTFGSGTRLTVV.

This clone was detected only once. V usage is TRBV29-1 and J usage is TRBJ1-2; maybe TRBD1 (5 bases). V lost 4 bases, J lost 8 bases, and 20 bases lay in between. Germline lookup yields CDR1 SQVTM and CDR2 ANQGSEA. This CDR3 is 14 amino acids long. The CDR3 spells CSVVIDSNKGGYTF. In nucleotides, the CDR3 is TGCAGCGTTGTTATAGACAGCAACAAGGGAGGCTACACCTTC.

This clone was recorded a few times. The chain recombines TRBV28 with TRBJ2-2; the D gene is possibly TRBD1 (6 bases). This CDR3 has 16 residues. V was shortened by 1 base and J by 5 bases, with 14 bases between the two germline ends. CDR1 MDHEN and CDR2 SYDVKM come from the germline V gene. In DNA, the CDR3 is TGTGCCAGCAGTTTATTGTCCAGGGGAGAGACCGGGGAGCTGTTTTTT. Translation gives CASSLLSRGETGELFF.

The chain carries TRBV7-2 and TRBJ1-2; 9 bases fit TRBD1. Germline loops: CDR1 SGHTA, CDR2 FQGNSA. J was trimmed by 4 bases and V by 1 base; bases with no gene match: 7. The length of the CDR3 is 16 residues. The CDR3: CASSLEGTGGTYGYTF. DNA of the CDR3: TGTGCCAGCAGCTTAGAAGGAACAGGGGGCACCTATGGCTACACCTTC.

This chain connects TRBV6-1 to TRBJ2-1, with 9 bases aligning to TRBD2. The CDR3 loop spans 12 amino acids. Trimming at V came to 5 bases and at J to 16 bases, leaving 9 bases not matched to a gene. Germline-derived CDR1 and CDR2 are MNHNS and SASEGT. The CDR3 loop is CASSLSPGLAFF. The CDR3 region has the DNA TGTGCCAGCAGTTTAAGTCCGGGACTAGCTTTCTTC.

The J gene is TRBJ2-1, the V gene TRBV4-2, with 14 nucleotides matching TRBD2. With 0 bases clipped from V and 8 bases from J, the junction kept 9 bases outside the gene matches. This CDR3 comprises 18 residues. Germline CDR1 and CDR2: LGHNA and YNFKEQ. CDR3 sequence: CASSQEDGLAGGYYEQFF. The CDR3 DNA reads TGTGCCAGCAGCCAAGAGGACGGACTAGCGGGAGGTTACTATGAGCAGTTCTTC.

V usage is TRBV5-1 and J usage is TRBJ1-2; 7 bases line up with TRBD1. Germline lookup yields CDR1 SGHRS and CDR2 YFSETQ. Germline trimming cut 3 bases from V and 6 bases from J; bases unmatched to any gene: 11. CDR3 size: 15 residues. CDR3 residues: CASSSSSTGLDGYTF. The DNA of the CDR3 is TGCGCCAGCAGCTCCAGTTCGACAGGGTTAGATGGCTACACCTTC.

This clone appeared a few times. This chain connects TRBV6-1 to TRBJ1-5, with D uncertain. The CDR3 is 13 amino acids. Trimming took off 2 bases at V and 5 bases at J, with 7 bases between the two ends. The germline gives CDR1 MNHNS, CDR2 SASEGT. In DNA, the CDR3 is TGTGCCAGCAGTGAAAAACAAGATCAGCCCCAGCATTTT. Residues: CASSEKQDQPQHF.

The chain carries TRBV2 and TRBJ1-1, with a tentative D call TRBD1 (5 bases). The CDR3 contains 15 residues. CDR1 SNHLY and CDR2 FYNNEI come from the germline V gene. Trimming took off 4 bases at V and 4 bases at J, with 16 bases between the two ends. CDR3: CASSGQGSGGTEAFF. The CDR3 DNA sequence: TGTGCCAGCAGTGGCCAGGGTAGTGGTGGCACTGAAGCTTTCTTT.

The genes are TRBV5-1 and TRBJ1-5; D is perhaps TRBD1 (6 bases). The germline V gene has CDR1 SGHRS and CDR2 YFSETQ. V was pared by 0 bases and J by 6 bases, with 7 bases between. The CDR3 contains 13 residues. CDR3 DNA sequence: TGCGCCAGCAGCTTGGAAGGGGGTCAGCCCCAGCATTTT. Translating it yields CASSLEGGQPQHF.

This clone was observed once. The V and J genes are TRBV29-1 and TRBJ1-4; no firm D call. From germline, CDR1 is SQVTM and CDR2 ANQGSEA. Trimming removed 4 bases from V and 5 bases from J, with 8 bases in between. The CDR3 spans 12 residues. The CDR3 loop is CSVAKANEKLFF. The CDR3 DNA sequence: TGCAGCGTTGCGAAAGCAAATGAAAAACTGTTTTTT. Combining the CDR3 with reference TRBV29-1 and TRBJ1-4 gives the whole variable domain SAVISQKPSRDICQRGTSLTIQCQVDSQVTMMFWYRQQPGQSLTLIATANQGSEATYESGFVIDKFPISRPNLTFSTLTVSNMSPEDSSIYLCSVAKANEKLFFGSGTQLSVL.

This chain uses TRBV4-1 with TRBJ1-5, with 9 bases aligning to TRBD1. The CDR3 sequence is 19 residues long. CDR1 and CDR2 from the germline V gene are MGHRA and YSYEKL. Unmatched junction bases numbered 20, after V lost 0 bases and J lost 11 bases. DNA of the CDR3: TGCGCCAGCAGCCAAGAGGACAGGGGAGGAAGAGGACCTGGGGCAGCCCAGCATTTT. As protein: CASSQEDRGGRGPGAAQHF.

The rearrangement uses TRBV29-1 and TRBJ2-3, with TRBD2 identical over 9 bases. Germline V gene lookup returns CDR1 SQVTM and CDR2 ANQGSEA. This CDR3 is built from 13 residues. Germline trimming cut 8 bases from V and 3 bases from J; bases unmatched to any gene: 6. The CDR3 loop is CSSSGRGTDTQYF. CDR3 nucleotide sequence: TGCAGCAGTAGCGGGAGAGGGACAGATACGCAGTATTTT.

This sequence joins TRBV28 and TRBJ2-7; 8 positions agree with TRBD1. V lost 6 bases, J lost 4 bases, and 11 bases stayed unmatched. The CDR3 is made up of 15 amino acids. Germline CDR1 MDHEN, CDR2 SYDVKM. The CDR3 spells CASSFVDRDSYEQYF. The CDR3 DNA reads as TGTGCCAGCAGCTTTGTGGACAGGGATTCTTACGAGCAGTACTTC.

J is TRBJ2-6 and V is TRBV19; 9 bases line up with TRBD1. Germline CDR1 reads LNHDA; CDR2 reads SQIVND (reference sequence). This CDR3 comprises 22 residues. J lost 1 base, V lost 0 bases, and 16 bases had no gene match. The CDR3 bases are TGTGCCAGTAGTATAGACGGGACAGGGACATTTAGTGGGTTTTCTGGGGCCAACGTCCTGACTTTC. Protein sequence: CASSIDGTGTFSGFSGANVLTF.

The V and J genes are TRBV2 and TRBJ1-2; D might be TRBD1 (6 bases). The CDR3 is made up of 14 amino acids. V dropped 5 bases and J dropped 1 base, with 11 bases sitting between them. Germline-derived CDR1 and CDR2 are SNHLY and FYNNEI. Here the CDR3 reads CASSRQADNYGYTF. The CDR3 DNA reads as TGTGCCAGCAGTAGACAGGCCGATAACTATGGCTACACCTTC.

This clone showed up just a few times. V is TRBV25-1 and J is TRBJ2-1, with 13 bases that match TRBD2. The V and J ends lost 4 bases and 7 bases, in that order; junction bases with no gene match: 10. CDR3 size: 17 residues. Germline V gene data show CDR1 as MGHDK and CDR2 as SYGVNS. CDR3 residues: CASSAALGTSGINEQFF. CDR3 bases: TGTGCCAGCAGTGCCGCCTTGGGGACTAGCGGGATTAATGAGCAGTTCTTC.

The chain joins TRBV29-1 to TRBJ2-1, with D unclear. The CDR3 has 12 amino acids. Germline V gives CDR1 SQVTM, CDR2 ANQGSEA. With 1 base removed from V and 4 bases from J, the gap between germline ends came to 5 bases. The CDR3 DNA reads as TGCAGCGTTGAAGCCCCGTACAATGAGCAGTTCTTC. It encodes CSVEAPYNEQFF.

This chain connects TRBV18 to TRBJ2-5, with 13 bases identical to TRBD2. The CDR3 length is 16 residues. Germline V CDR1 and CDR2: KGHSH, LQKENI. V shed 6 bases and J 4 bases; nucleotides not matched to a gene: 8. The CDR3 DNA sequence: TGTGCCAGCTCCCGGAGGACTAGCGGGAGTTCAGAGACCCAGTACTTC. Translation gives CASSRRTSGSSETQYF.

The chain is built from TRBV15 and TRBJ1-1; the D is unclear. The CDR3 consists of 13 residues. V lost 6 bases, J lost 1 base, and 9 bases lay in between. In germline, CDR1 is LNHNV, CDR2 YYDKDF (reference sequence). CDR3 protein: CATRKRGNTEAFF. The CDR3 DNA sequence: TGTGCCACCAGGAAGCGGGGGAACACTGAAGCTTTCTTT.